This is a list of T cell receptor beta chains from one sample in a study of blood T cell repertoires in COVID-19. Some clones are missing from TCRdb's copy, which holds only in-frame ones; the method was immunoSEQ multiplex PCR. The profile shows about 250,000 clones, 85% to 90% of them singletons. The sequenced material came from peripheral blood. These receptor sequences come from a man older than 75 with acute or convalescent COVID-19. CDR3s include the opening cysteine and the closing phenylalanine or tryptophan. Each record gives: clone size, V gene, J gene, D gene, CDR3 DNA, CDR3 protein. The D gene is left open where the match is weak. The listing skips clone size in some rows; elsewhere it reads once, few, many or a size class.

NA,TRBV2,TRBJ1-5,TRBD1,TGTGCCAGCAGCGCCGACAGGGGCAATCAGCCCCAGCATTTT,CASSADRGNQPQHF
NA,TRBV6-5,TRBJ1-4,TRBD1,TGTGCCAGCAGCTTTGACAGGGCGGGGGAAAAACTGTTTTTT,CASSFDRAGEKLFF
NA,TRBV5-1,TRBJ2-7,NA,TGCGCCAGCAGCTTGGTGACAGCAGGGGCTAGGTACGAGCAGTACTTC,CASSLVTAGARYEQYF
NA,TRBV11-2,TRBJ2-7,NA,TGTGCCAGCAGCTTAGGGCAGGGGAAGAATGGCTACGAGCAGTACTTC,CASSLGQGKNGYEQYF
few,TRBV2,TRBJ1-4,NA,TGTGCCAGCAGTGACAGGGGAAGGGATGAAAAACTGTTTTTT,CASSDRGRDEKLFF
once,TRBV7-3,TRBJ1-2,NA,TGTGCCAGCAGCTTAGACGGCGGAGACCGCACCTTC,CASSLDGGDRTF
NA,TRBV2,TRBJ2-1,TRBD2,TGTGCCAGCAGTGCTGGGACTACCTACAATGAGCAGTTCTTC,CASSAGTTYNEQFF
NA,TRBV12-3/TRBV12-4,TRBJ2-2,TRBD1,TGTGCCAGGAGGGGGCCGAACACCGGGGAGCTGTTTTTT,CARRGPNTGELFF
NA,TRBV19,TRBJ1-1,NA,TGTGCCAGTAGTATAGAGCAGATGAACACTGAAGCTTTCTTT,CASSIEQMNTEAFF
NA,TRBV2,TRBJ2-5,NA,TGTGCCAGCAGTGTACGAGGGTGGGAGACCCAGTACTTC,CASSVRGWETQYF
once,TRBV27,TRBJ1-1,NA,TGTGCCAGCAGTCGTCAGGGTAAGAACACTGAAGCTTTCTTT,CASSRQGKNTEAFF